This entry describes one T cell receptor (beta chain). The V gene's germline CDR1 is SQVTM and CDR2 ANQGSEA. Deletions cut 5 bases from V and 5 bases from J, with 12 bases between. The CDR3 is made up of 12 amino acids. This entry comes from a study of radiotherapy plus CTLA-4 blockade in lung cancer. In the study overall: An objective response was seen in about 18% of patients, and disease control in 25% to 40%.

Assay: immunoSEQ multiplex PCR; the TCRdb copy retains only in-frame clones and omits some. This table holds 70,000 to 90,000 clones, approximately 86% found once. The sequence derives from a human donor with non-small cell lung cancer who had stable disease on radiotherapy plus ipilimumab. The sample consisted of peripheral blood, taken from a patient treated with radiotherapy plus ipilimumab. The rearrangement links TRBV29-1 to TRBJ2-5; D gene ambiguous. As DNA, the CDR3 is TGCAGCGTTATTCTGGGAAGGGAGACCCAGTACTTC. Protein sequence: CSVILGRETQYF.